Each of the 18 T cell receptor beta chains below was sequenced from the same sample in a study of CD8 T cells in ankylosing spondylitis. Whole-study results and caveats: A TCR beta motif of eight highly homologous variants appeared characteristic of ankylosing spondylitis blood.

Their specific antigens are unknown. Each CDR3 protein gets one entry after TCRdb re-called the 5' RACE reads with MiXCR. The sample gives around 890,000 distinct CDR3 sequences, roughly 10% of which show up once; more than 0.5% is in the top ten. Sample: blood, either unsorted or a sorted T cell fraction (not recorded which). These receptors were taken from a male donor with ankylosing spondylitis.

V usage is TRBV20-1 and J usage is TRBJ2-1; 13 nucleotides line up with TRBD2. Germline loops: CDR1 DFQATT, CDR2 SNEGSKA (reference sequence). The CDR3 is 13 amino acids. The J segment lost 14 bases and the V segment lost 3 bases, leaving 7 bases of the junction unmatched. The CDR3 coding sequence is TGCAGTGCTAGGCGGACTAGCGGGAGAAACGAGTTCTTC. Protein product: CSARRTSGRNEFF.

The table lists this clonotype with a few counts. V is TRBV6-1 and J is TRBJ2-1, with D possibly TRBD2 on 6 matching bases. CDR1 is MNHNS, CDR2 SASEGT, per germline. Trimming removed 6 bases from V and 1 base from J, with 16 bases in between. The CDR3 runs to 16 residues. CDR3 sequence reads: CASRPPTGTSYNEQFF. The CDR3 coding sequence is TGTGCCAGCAGGCCGCCGACTGGGACTTCCTACAATGAGCAGTTCTTC.

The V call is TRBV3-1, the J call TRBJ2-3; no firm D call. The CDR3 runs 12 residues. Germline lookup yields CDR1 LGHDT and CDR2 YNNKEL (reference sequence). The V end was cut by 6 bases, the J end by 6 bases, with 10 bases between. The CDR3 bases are TGTGCCAGCAGTCAACGCGTTGATACGCAGTATTTT. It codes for CASSQRVDTQYF.

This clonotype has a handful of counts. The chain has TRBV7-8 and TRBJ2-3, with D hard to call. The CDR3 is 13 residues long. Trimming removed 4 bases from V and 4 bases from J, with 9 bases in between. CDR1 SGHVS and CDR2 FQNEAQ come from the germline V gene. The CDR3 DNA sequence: TGTGCCAGCAGCTCTTGGACGGCAGATACGCAGTATTTT. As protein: CASSSWTADTQYF. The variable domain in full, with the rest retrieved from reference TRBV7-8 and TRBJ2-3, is GAGVSQSPRYKVAKRGQDVALRCDPISGHVSLFWYQQALGQGPEFLTYFQNEAQLDKSGLPSDRFFAERPEGSVSTLKIQRTQQEDSAVYLCASSSWTADTQYFGPGTRLTVL.

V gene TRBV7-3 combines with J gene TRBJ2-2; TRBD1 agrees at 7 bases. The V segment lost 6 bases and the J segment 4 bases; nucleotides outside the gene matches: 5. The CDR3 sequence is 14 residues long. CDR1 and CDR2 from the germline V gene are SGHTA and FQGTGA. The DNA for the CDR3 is TGTGCCAGCAGTCTTACAGGGGTCACCGGGGAGCTGTTTTTT. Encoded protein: CASSLTGVTGELFF.

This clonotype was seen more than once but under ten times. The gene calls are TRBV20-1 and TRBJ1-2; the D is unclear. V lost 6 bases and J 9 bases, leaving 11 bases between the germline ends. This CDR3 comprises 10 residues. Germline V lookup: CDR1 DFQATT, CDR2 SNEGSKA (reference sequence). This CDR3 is CSASVLSYTF. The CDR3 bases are TGCAGTGCCTCCGTCCTTAGCTACACCTTC.

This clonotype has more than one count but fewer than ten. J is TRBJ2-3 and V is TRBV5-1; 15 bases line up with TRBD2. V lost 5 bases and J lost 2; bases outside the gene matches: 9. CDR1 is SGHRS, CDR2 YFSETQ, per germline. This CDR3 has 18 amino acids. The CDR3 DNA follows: TGCGCCAGCAGACGCGGACTAGCGGGGGGGCCGTTCACAGATACGCAGTATTTT. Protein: CASRRGLAGGPFTDTQYF.

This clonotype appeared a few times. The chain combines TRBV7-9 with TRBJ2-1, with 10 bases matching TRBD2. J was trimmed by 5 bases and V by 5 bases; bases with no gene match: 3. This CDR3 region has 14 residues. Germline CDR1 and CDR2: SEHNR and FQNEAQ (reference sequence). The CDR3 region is CASSPGLAHNEQFF. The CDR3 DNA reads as TGTGCCAGCAGCCCGGGACTAGCGCACAATGAGCAGTTCTTC. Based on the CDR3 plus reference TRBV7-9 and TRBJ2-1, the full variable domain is DTGVSQNPRHKITKRGQNVTFRCDPISEHNRLYWYRQTLGQGPEFLTYFQNEAQLEKSRLLSDRFSAERPKGSFSTLEIQRTEQGDSAMYLCASSPGLAHNEQFFGPGTRLTVL.

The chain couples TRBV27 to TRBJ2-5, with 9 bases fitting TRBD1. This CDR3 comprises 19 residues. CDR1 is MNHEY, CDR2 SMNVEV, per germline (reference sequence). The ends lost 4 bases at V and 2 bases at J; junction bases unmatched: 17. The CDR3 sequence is CASSSYRGLEVLGQETQYF. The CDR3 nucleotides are TGTGCCAGCAGTTCCTACAGGGGGCTTGAAGTTTTGGGGCAAGAGACCCAGTACTTC.

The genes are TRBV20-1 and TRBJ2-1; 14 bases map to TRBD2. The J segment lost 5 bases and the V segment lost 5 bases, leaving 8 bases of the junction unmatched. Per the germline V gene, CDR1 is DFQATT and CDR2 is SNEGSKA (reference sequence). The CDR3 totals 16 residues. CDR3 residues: CSARPPGLAGDNEQFF. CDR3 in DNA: TGCAGTGCTCGCCCGCCGGGACTAGCGGGAGACAATGAGCAGTTCTTC.

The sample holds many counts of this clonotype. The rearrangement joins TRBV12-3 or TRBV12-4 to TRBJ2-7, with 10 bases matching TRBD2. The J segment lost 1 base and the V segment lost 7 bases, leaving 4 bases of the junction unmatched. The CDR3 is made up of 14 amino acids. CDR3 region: CASTSGRGSYEQYF. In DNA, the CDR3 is TGTGCCAGCACCAGCGGGAGGGGGTCCTACGAGCAGTACTTC.

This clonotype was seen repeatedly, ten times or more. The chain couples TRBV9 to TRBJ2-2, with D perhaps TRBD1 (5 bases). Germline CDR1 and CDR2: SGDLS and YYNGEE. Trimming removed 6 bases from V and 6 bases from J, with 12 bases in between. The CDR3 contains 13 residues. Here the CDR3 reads CASTQDRAGELFF. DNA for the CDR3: TGTGCCAGCACACAGGATCGCGCCGGGGAGCTGTTTTTT.

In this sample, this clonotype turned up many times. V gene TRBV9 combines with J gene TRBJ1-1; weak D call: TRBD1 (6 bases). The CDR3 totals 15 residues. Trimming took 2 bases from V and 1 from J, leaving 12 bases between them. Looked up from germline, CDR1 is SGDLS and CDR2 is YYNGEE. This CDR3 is CASSVTGTPNTEAFF. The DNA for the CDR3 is TGTGCCAGCAGCGTTACAGGGACACCGAACACTGAAGCTTTCTTT.

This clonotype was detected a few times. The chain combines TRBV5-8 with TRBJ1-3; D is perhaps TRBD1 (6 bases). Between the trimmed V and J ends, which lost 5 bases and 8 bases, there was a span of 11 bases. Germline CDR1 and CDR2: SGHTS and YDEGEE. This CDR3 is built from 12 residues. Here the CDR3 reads CASRGDIHTIYF. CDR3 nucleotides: TGTGCCAGCAGAGGGGACATACACACCATATATTTT.

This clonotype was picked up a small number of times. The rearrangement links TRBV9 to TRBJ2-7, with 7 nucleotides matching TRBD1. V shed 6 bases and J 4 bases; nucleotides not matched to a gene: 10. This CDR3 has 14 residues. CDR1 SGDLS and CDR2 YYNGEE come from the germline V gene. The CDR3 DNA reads TGTGCCAGCACAGACAGGGAAGGTCCGTACGAGCAGTACTTC. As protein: CASTDREGPYEQYF.

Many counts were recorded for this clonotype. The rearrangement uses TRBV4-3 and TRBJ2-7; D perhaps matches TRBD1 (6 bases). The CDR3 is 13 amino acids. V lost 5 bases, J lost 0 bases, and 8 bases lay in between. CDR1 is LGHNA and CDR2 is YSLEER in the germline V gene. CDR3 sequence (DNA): TGCGCCAGCAGCTACAGGGACTCCTACGAGCAGTACTTC. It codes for CASSYRDSYEQYF.

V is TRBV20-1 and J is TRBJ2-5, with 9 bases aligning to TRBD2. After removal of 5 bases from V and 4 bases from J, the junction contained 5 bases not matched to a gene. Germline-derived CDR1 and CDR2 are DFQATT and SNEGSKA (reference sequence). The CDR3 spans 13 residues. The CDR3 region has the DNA TGCAGTGCTCAGCGGGAGGTTGGAGAGACCCAGTACTTC. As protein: CSAQREVGETQYF.

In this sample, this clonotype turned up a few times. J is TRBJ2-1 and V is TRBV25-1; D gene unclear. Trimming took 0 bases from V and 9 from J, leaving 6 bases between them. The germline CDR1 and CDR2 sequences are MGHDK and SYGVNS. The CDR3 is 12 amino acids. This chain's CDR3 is CASSEYYFEQFF. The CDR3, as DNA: TGTGCCAGCAGTGAATATTATTTTGAGCAGTTCTTC.